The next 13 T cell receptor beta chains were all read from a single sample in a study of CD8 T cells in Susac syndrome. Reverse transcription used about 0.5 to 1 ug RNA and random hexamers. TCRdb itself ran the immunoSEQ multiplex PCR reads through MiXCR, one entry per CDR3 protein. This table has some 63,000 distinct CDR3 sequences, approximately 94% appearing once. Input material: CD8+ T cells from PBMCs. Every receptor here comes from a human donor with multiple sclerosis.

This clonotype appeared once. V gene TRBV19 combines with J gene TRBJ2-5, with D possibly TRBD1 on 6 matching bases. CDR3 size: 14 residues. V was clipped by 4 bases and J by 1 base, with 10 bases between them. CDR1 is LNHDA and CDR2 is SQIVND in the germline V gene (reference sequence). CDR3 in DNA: TGTGCCAGTAGTAATCGACAGGTCCAAGAGACCCAGTACTTC. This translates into CASSNRQVQETQYF.

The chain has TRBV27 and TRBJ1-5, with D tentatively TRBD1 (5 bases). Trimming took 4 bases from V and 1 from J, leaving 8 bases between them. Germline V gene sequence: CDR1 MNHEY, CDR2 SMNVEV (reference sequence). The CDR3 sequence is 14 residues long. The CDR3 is CASSSDISNQPQHF. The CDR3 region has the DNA TGTGCCAGCAGTTCGGACATAAGCAATCAGCCCCAGCATTTT.

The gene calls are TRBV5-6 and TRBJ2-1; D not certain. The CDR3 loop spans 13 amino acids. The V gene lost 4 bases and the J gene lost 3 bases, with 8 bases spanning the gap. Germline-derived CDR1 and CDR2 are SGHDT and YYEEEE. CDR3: CASSLDVYNEQFF. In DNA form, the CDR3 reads TGTGCCAGCAGCCTGGACGTCTACAATGAGCAGTTCTTC.

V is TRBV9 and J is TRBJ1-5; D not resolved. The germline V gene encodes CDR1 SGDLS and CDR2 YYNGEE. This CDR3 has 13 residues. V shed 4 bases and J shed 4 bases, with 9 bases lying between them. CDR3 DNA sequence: TGTGCCAGCAGCACAGATGGTAATCAGCCCCAGCATTTT. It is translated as CASSTDGNQPQHF.

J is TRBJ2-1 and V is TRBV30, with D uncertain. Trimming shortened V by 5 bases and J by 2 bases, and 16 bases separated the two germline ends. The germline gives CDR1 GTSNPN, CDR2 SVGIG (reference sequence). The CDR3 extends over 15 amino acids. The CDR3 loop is CAWVPSPDPYNEQFF. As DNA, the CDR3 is TGTGCCTGGGTTCCCTCCCCGGACCCCTACAATGAGCAGTTCTTC.

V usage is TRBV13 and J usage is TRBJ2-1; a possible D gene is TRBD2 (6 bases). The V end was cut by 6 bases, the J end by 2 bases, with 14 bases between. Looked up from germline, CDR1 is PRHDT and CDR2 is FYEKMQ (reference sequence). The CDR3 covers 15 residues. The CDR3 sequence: CASSPPGVTYNEQFF. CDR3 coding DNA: TGTGCCAGCAGTCCTCCGGGGGTTACCTACAATGAGCAGTTCTTC.

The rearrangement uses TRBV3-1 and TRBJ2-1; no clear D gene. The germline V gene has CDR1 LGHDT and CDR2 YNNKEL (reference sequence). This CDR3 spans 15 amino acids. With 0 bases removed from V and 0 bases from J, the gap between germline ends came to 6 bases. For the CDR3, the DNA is TGTGCCAGCAGCCAAGACACGAGCTCCTACAATGAGCAGTTCTTC. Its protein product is CASSQDTSSYNEQFF.

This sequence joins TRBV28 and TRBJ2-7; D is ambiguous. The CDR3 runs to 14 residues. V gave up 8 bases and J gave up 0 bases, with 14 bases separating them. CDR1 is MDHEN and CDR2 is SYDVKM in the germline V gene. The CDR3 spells CASLGQLSSYEQYF. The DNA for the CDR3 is TGTGCCAGCCTTGGGCAACTGAGCTCCTACGAGCAGTACTTC.

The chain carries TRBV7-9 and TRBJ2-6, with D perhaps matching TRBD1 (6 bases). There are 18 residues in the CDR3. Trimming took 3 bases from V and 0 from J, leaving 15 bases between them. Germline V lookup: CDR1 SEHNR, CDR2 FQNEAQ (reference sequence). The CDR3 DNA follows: TGTGCCAGCAGCTTGTGGGACACCGGTTTCTCTGGGGCCAACGTCCTGACTTTC. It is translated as CASSLWDTGFSGANVLTF.

Written as DNA, the CDR3 is TGTGCCAGCAGCCAAGAGCCCAGGGCGGGGGGTTACGAGCAGTACTTC. It translates to CASSQEPRAGGYEQYF. The chain joins TRBV4-2 to TRBJ2-7; 8 bases are shared with TRBD2. CDR3 size: 16 residues. Germline CDR1 reads LGHNA; CDR2 reads YNFKEQ. Trimming at V came to 0 bases and at J to 4 bases, leaving 8 bases not matched to a gene.

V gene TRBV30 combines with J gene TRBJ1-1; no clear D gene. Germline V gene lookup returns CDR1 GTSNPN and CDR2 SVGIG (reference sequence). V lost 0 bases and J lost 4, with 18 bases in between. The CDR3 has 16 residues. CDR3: CAWSVYPSAEGTEAFF. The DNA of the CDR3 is TGTGCCTGGAGTGTATACCCGAGCGCCGAGGGCACTGAAGCTTTCTTT.

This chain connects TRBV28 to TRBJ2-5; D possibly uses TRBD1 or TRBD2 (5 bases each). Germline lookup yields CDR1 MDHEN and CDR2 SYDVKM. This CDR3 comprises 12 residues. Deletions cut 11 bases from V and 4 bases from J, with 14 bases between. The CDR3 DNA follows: TGTGCCGTGATTTCCGGGACAGAGACCCAGTACTTC. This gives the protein CAVISGTETQYF. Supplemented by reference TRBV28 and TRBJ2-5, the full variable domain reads DVKVTQSSRYLVKRTGEKVFLECVQDMDHENMFWYRQDPGLGLRLIYFSYDVKMKEKGDIPEGYSVSREKKERFSLILESASTNQTSMYLCAVISGTETQYFGPGTRLLVL.

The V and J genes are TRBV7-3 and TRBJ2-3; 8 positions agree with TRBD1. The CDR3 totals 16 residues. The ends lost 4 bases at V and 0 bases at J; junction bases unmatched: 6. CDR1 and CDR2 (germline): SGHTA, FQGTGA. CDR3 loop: CASSSTGEKSTDTQYF. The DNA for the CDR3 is TGTGCCAGCAGCTCGACAGGGGAGAAGAGCACAGATACGCAGTATTTT.